The 17 T cell receptor beta chains below come from one sample, sequenced in a study of cytomegalovirus exposure and HLA in healthy donors. The repertoire was sequenced with immunoSEQ multiplex PCR; TCRdb's copy has only in-frame clones and lacks some. The sample has about 160,000 clones, under 90% seen once. The source material was PBMCs. These receptor sequences come from a woman aged 18-29 years in good health and CMV-seropositive.

The rearrangement uses TRBV29-1 and TRBJ1-2, with D uncertain. There are 14 residues in the CDR3. V was cut by 1 base and J by 1 base, with 10 bases left in between. Per germline, CDR1 SQVTM and CDR2 ANQGSEA. The DNA of the CDR3 is TGCAGCGTTGAAGGTCGGGGAGGTAACTATGGCTACACCTTC. The encoded protein is CSVEGRGGNYGYTF.

V gene TRBV11-2 combines with J gene TRBJ2-5, with D maybe TRBD2 (6 bases). CDR1 SGHAT and CDR2 FQNNGV come from the germline V gene. V dropped 3 bases and J dropped 10 bases, with 24 bases sitting between them. This CDR3 is built from 16 residues. The CDR3 loop reads CASSLYGGGRNPSQYF. In DNA, the CDR3 is TGTGCCAGCAGCTTGTATGGGGGAGGACGCAATCCCAGCCAGTACTTC. Looking up the rest from reference TRBV11-2 and TRBJ2-5 gives the full variable domain: EAGVAQSPRYKIIEKRQSVAFWCNPISGHATLYWYQQILGQGPKLLIQFQNNGVVDDSQLPKDRFSAERLKGVDSTLKIQPAKLEDSAVYLCASSLYGGGRNPSQYFGPGTRLLVL.

This chain connects TRBV4-1 to TRBJ2-7, with a tentative D call TRBD1 (5 bases). Germline V CDR1 and CDR2: MGHRA, YSYEKL. V lost 0 bases to trimming and J lost 5 bases, with 11 bases between them. CDR3 length: 14 amino acids. As DNA, the CDR3 is TGCGCCAGCAGCCAAGAAGGGCAGGGCAACGAGCAGTACTTC. Translated: CASSQEGQGNEQYF.

This chain joins TRBV7-3 and TRBJ2-5; the match to TRBD2 covers 7 bases. The J segment lost 2 bases and the V segment lost 4 bases, leaving 1 base of the junction unmatched. This CDR3 comprises 13 residues. Germline V lookup: CDR1 SGHTA, CDR2 FQGTGA. The CDR3 sequence is CASSYGRQETQYF. The CDR3 nucleotides are TGTGCCAGCAGCTACGGGAGGCAAGAGACCCAGTACTTC.

The rearrangement links TRBV5-6 to TRBJ1-1; the match to TRBD1 covers 10 bases. Germline-derived CDR1 and CDR2 are SGHDT and YYEEEE. With 1 base clipped from V and 3 bases from J, the junction kept 6 bases outside the gene matches. The CDR3 loop spans 16 amino acids. This CDR3 is CASSLLTGGWDTEAFF. The CDR3 DNA follows: TGTGCCAGCAGCTTGTTGACAGGGGGCTGGGACACTGAAGCTTTCTTT.

The chain uses TRBV5-1 and TRBJ2-7; 12 nucleotides align to TRBD2. The length of the CDR3 is 16 residues. Germline loops: CDR1 SGHRS, CDR2 YFSETQ. The V and J ends lost 3 bases and 1 base, in that order; junction bases with no gene match: 5. The CDR3 DNA reads TGCGCCAGCAGCTCCGCCGGGACTAGCGGGTCCTACGAGCAGTACTTC. Protein product: CASSSAGTSGSYEQYF.

The chain couples TRBV7-9 to TRBJ2-5; D is unresolved. Per germline, CDR1 SEHNR and CDR2 FQNEAQ (reference sequence). This CDR3 is built from 14 residues. Trimming left V 1 base short and J 5 bases short, with 11 bases between. CDR3 nucleotides: TGTGCCAGCAGCTTAGTAGTCCCAGGCGAGACCCAGTACTTC. Protein product: CASSLVVPGETQYF.

This clone has a single count. The CDR3 nucleotides read TGTGCCAGCAGCTCAAAGACACAGGGTACTTTGAACACTGAAGCTTTCTTT. This sequence encodes CASSSKTQGTLNTEAFF. J is TRBJ1-1 and V is TRBV7-9, with D perhaps matching TRBD1 (6 bases). This CDR3 spans 17 amino acids. Trimming removed 4 bases from V and 0 bases from J, with 18 bases in between. The germline V gene has CDR1 SEHNR and CDR2 FQNEAQ (reference sequence).

The CDR3 region is CASRTSGANVLTF. The CDR3 DNA is TGTGCCAGCAGAACATCGGGGGCCAACGTCCTGACTTTC. V gene TRBV28 combines with J gene TRBJ2-6; D is ambiguous. This CDR3 contains 13 residues. Looked up from germline, CDR1 is MDHEN and CDR2 is SYDVKM. V was trimmed by 6 bases and J by 4 bases, leaving 7 bases between them.

CDR3 bases: TGTGCCAGCAGGAAGGGGGTGGGCAATCAGCCCCAGCATTTT. Protein: CASRKGVGNQPQHF. The chain combines TRBV6-5 with TRBJ1-5, with D perhaps matching TRBD1 (6 bases). Germline CDR1 MNHEY, CDR2 SVGAGI. Trimming stripped 6 bases from V and 2 bases from J, with 11 bases between. This CDR3 is built from 14 residues.

The gene calls are TRBV30 and TRBJ2-1, with 11 bases that match TRBD2. V lost 2 bases to trimming and J lost 10 bases; unmatched junction nucleotides: 10. The germline V gene has CDR1 GTSNPN and CDR2 SVGIG (reference sequence). This CDR3 has 15 residues. CDR3 sequence: CAWSRGLAGGEEQFF. The DNA of the CDR3 is TGTGCCTGGAGTAGAGGTCTAGCGGGAGGAGAAGAGCAGTTCTTC.

The chain is built from TRBV20-1 and TRBJ2-7; no clear D. The CDR3 extends over 11 amino acids. Trimming left V 5 bases short and J 5 bases short, with 10 bases between. The V gene's germline CDR1 is DFQATT and CDR2 SNEGSKA (reference sequence). The CDR3, as DNA: TGCAGTGCTCAGTCCCAGAACGAGCAGTACTTC. The encoded protein is CSAQSQNEQYF.

This clone was picked up a small number of times. The V gene is TRBV19, the J gene TRBJ1-5; D is possibly TRBD1 (6 bases). The germline V gene encodes CDR1 LNHDA and CDR2 SQIVND (reference sequence). Trimming stripped 3 bases from V and 0 bases from J, with 12 bases between. CDR3 length: 16 residues. The CDR3 reads CASSILTGDSNQPQHF. DNA for the CDR3: TGTGCCAGTAGTATCTTGACAGGTGATAGCAATCAGCCCCAGCATTTT.

The chain employs TRBV6-5 and TRBJ1-1, with D unresolved. The CDR3 totals 13 residues. Germline CDR1 and CDR2: MNHEY and SVGAGI. The germline V and J ends were trimmed by 6 bases and 1 base, with 9 bases remaining between them. CDR3 nucleotide sequence: TGTGCCAGCAGCCGGGGAGGGAACACTGAAGCTTTCTTT. Its translation is CASSRGGNTEAFF.

In DNA form, the CDR3 reads TGTGCCAGCAGTTTAAGACAGGGGACTGAAGCTTTCTTT. Its translation: CASSLRQGTEAFF. The gene calls are TRBV28 and TRBJ1-1; TRBD1 matches at 8 bases. Germline V CDR1 and CDR2: MDHEN, SYDVKM. CDR3 length equals 13 residues. Germline trimming cut 2 bases from V and 5 bases from J; bases unmatched to any gene: 1.

The chain employs TRBV7-3 and TRBJ2-3, with unresolved D. The CDR3 totals 14 residues. The V end was cut by 1 base, the J end by 5 bases, with 10 bases between. Germline V CDR1 and CDR2: SGHTA, FQGTGA. The DNA for the CDR3 is TGTGCCAGCAGCTTAATAGGAGCGAGAGATACGCAGTATTTT. This translates into CASSLIGARDTQYF.

This chain's CDR3 is CATSRDSLGLAKNIQYF. In DNA, the CDR3 is TGTGCCACCAGCAGAGATAGCCTCGGGTTAGCCAAAAACATTCAGTACTTC. J is TRBJ2-4 and V is TRBV15; the D is unclear. The CDR3 runs 17 residues. Per the germline V gene, CDR1 is LNHNV and CDR2 is YYDKDF (reference sequence). The V end lost 0 bases, the J end lost 0 bases, and 12 bases lay between the germline ends. The whole variable domain, remainder taken from reference TRBV15 and TRBJ2-4, is DAMVIQNPRYQVTQFGKPVTLSCSQTLNHNVMYWYQQKSSQAPKLLFHYYDKDFNNEADTPDNFQSRRPNTSFCFLDIRSPGLGDTAMYLCATSRDSLGLAKNIQYFGAGTRLSVL.